A selection of T cell receptor beta chains follows, all from one sample in a study of identical twins. From the 5' RACE reads, TCRdb called clonotypes with MiXCR, one entry per CDR3 protein. Among hundreds of thousands of distinct CDR3 sequences listed, 5.5% to 7.5% were seen once. Specimen: naive T cells sorted from blood. These TCRs come from a man aged 18 to 35 in good health. Each CDR3 is given with its conserved first and last residue. Fields, in order: J gene, clone size, CDR3 length, V gene, D gene, CDR3 protein, CDR3 DNA. D genes are given only for firm matches. For some rows the clone size is stated as once, few or many, or as a class when expanded; others skip it.

TRBJ2-7 - 13 TRBV14 TRBD1 CASRSSPMTGSVF TGTGCCAGCAGATCCAGCCCAATGACAGGGTCGGTGTTC
TRBJ2-3 many 15 TRBV2 - CASRGSRLGTDTQYF TGTGCCAGCAGGGGGTCGAGACTAGGCACAGATACGCAGTATTTT
TRBJ1-5 few 14 TRBV9 - CASSVGRGYQPQHF TGTGCCAGCAGCGTAGGGAGAGGGTATCAGCCCCAGCATTTT
TRBJ1-3 many 16 TRBV7-2 - CASSPSGVHSGNTIYF TGTGCCAGCAGCCCGAGCGGGGTGCACTCTGGAAACACCATATATTTT
TRBJ2-3 - 15 TRBV27 TRBD2 CASSSPGLPGDTQYF TGTGCCAGCAGTTCACCGGGACTACCAGGGGATACGCAGTATTTT
TRBJ2-5 - 15 TRBV7-6 TRBD1 CASVSSVDRGGTQYF TGTGCCAGCGTTTCCTCAGTGGACAGGGGTGGGACCCAGTACTTC
TRBJ2-7 - 13 TRBV19 - CASSNRDRAEQYF TGTGCCAGTAGTAACAGGGATCGGGCCGAGCAGTACTTC
TRBJ2-1 many 17 TRBV11-2 TRBD1 CASSQETGSIRYNEQFF TGTGCCAGCAGCCAGGAGACAGGGTCAATTCGATACAATGAGCAGTTCTTC
TRBJ2-6 - 17 TRBV7-9 - CASSSTDGTSGANVLTF TGTGCCAGCAGCTCTACAGATGGCACTTCTGGGGCCAACGTCCTGACTTTC
TRBJ2-7 many 14 TRBV28 - CASSFSGGGYEQYF TGTGCCAGCAGTTTTTCCGGGGGAGGCTACGAGCAGTACTTC
TRBJ2-2 many 12 TRBV6-5 - CASSWGPGELFF TGTGCCAGCAGTTGGGGACCCGGGGAGCTGTTTTTT
TRBJ2-4 many 15 TRBV28 TRBD1 CASSFSGGRGNIQYF TGTGCCAGCAGCTTCTCAGGGGGTCGGGGAAACATTCAGTACTTC
TRBJ2-1 many 17 TRBV4-3 TRBD2 CASSQQGLAGTYNEQFF TGCGCCAGCAGCCAACAGGGGCTAGCGGGCACATACAATGAGCAGTTCTTC
TRBJ2-1 many 14 TRBV9 TRBD2 CASSVRGDYNEQFF TGTGCCAGCAGCGTTCGGGGGGACTACAATGAGCAGTTCTTC
TRBJ2-1 many 15 TRBV12-3/TRBV12-4 TRBD2 CASRFGLAGGHEQFF TGTGCCAGCAGGTTCGGACTAGCGGGAGGGCATGAGCAGTTCTTC
TRBJ2-1 few 12 TRBV11-2 TRBD1 CASSSNRGIQFF TGTGCCAGCAGTTCAAACAGGGGGATACAGTTCTTC
TRBJ2-6 many 16 TRBV6-1 - CASTLGQSSGANVLTF TGTGCCAGCACCCTCGGACAGTCCTCTGGGGCCAACGTCCTGACTTTC
TRBJ1-4 - 14 TRBV20-1 - CSASRGGTNEKLFF TGCAGTGCTAGCAGGGGAGGAACTAATGAAAAACTGTTTTTT
TRBJ1-5 - 16 TRBV10-3 TRBD1 CAISDFPGQGDQPQHF TGTGCCATCAGTGACTTCCCGGGACAGGGAGATCAGCCCCAGCATTTT
TRBJ2-3 many 12 TRBV10-2 - CATRASADTQYF TGCGCCACCAGAGCAAGCGCAGATACGCAGTATTTT
TRBJ1-3 many 15 TRBV27 - CASSLSQSSGNTIYF TGTGCCAGCAGTTTATCGCAGAGCTCTGGAAACACCATATATTTT
TRBJ2-3 - 17 TRBV5-1 - CASSLVAGATYTDTQYF TGCGCCAGCAGCTTGGTCGCAGGGGCTACCTACACAGATACGCAGTATTTT
TRBJ2-5 many 13 TRBV5-1 - CASSLRGQETQYF TGCGCCAGCAGCTTGAGAGGGCAAGAGACCCAGTACTTC
TRBJ2-5 few 16 TRBV24-1 TRBD2 CATSDPQREGQETQYF TGTGCCACCAGTGATCCTCAGCGGGAGGGCCAAGAGACCCAGTACTTC
TRBJ2-3 many 16 TRBV5-1 TRBD2 CASSQLAGGYTDTQYF TGCGCCAGCAGCCAACTAGCGGGAGGATACACAGATACGCAGTATTTT
TRBJ1-2 - 15 TRBV5-1 - CASSLAGQGGDGYTF TGCGCCAGCAGCTTGGCCGGCCAGGGAGGAGATGGCTACACCTTC
TRBJ2-2 many 14 TRBV28 - CASNVVSDTGELFF TGTGCCAGCAACGTGGTGTCAGACACCGGGGAGCTGTTTTTT
TRBJ2-7 - 13 TRBV4-3 - CASSQSADYEQYF TGCGCCAGCAGTCAATCAGCGGACTACGAGCAGTACTTC
TRBJ2-1 few 14 TRBV6-2/TRBV6-3 - CASSYSTGFPEQFF TGTGCCAGCAGTTACTCGACGGGGTTTCCTGAGCAGTTCTTC
TRBJ2-5 - 15 TRBV18 TRBD1 CASSIRQGWQETQYF TGTGCCAGCTCTATTAGACAGGGATGGCAAGAGACCCAGTACTTC
TRBJ1-2 few 11 TRBV29-1 - CSVGESYGYTF TGCAGCGTTGGAGAAAGCTATGGCTACACCTTC
TRBJ2-1 few 13 TRBV6-5 - CASSYSLVDEQFF TGTGCCAGCAGTTACTCGCTGGTCGATGAGCAGTTCTTC
TRBJ2-3 few 14 TRBV7-9 - CASRPGPQFDTQYF TGTGCCAGCAGGCCGGGTCCCCAATTTGATACGCAGTATTTT
TRBJ2-4 many 17 TRBV20-1 TRBD2 CSARSAGGILAANIQYF TGCAGTGCTAGGAGCGCGGGAGGTATCCTAGCGGCAAACATTCAGTACTTC
TRBJ2-7 - 14 TRBV5-5 TRBD2 CASSQTSASYEQYF TGTGCCAGCAGCCAGACTAGCGCCTCCTACGAGCAGTACTTC
TRBJ2-1 many 16 TRBV29-1 TRBD2 CSVESPSGTTYNEQFF TGCAGCGTTGAAAGTCCTAGCGGGACCACCTACAATGAGCAGTTCTTC
TRBJ1-4 few 15 TRBV7-2 - CASSLVGRENEKLFF TGTGCCAGCAGCTTAGTAGGCAGGGAAAATGAAAAACTGTTTTTT
TRBJ2-1 few 15 TRBV7-3 - CASSAGLNSYNEQFF TGTGCCAGCAGCGCAGGACTCAACTCATACAATGAGCAGTTCTTC
TRBJ2-1 few 15 TRBV7-9 - CASSRREFSYNEQFF TGTGCCAGCAGCCGACGGGAGTTCTCCTACAATGAGCAGTTCTTC
TRBJ2-7 few 15 TRBV20-1 - CSAEIRGTSSSEQYF TGCAGTGCTGAAATTCGAGGTACTTCATCGTCCGAGCAGTACTTC
TRBJ2-5 few 14 TRBV7-6 - CASSLSGLLETQYF TGTGCCAGCAGCTTGAGTGGGTTGCTCGAGACCCAGTACTTC
TRBJ2-3 many 12 TRBV12-3/TRBV12-4 - CASSRGENTQYF TGTGCCAGCAGCAGGGGAGAAAATACGCAGTATTTT
TRBJ2-3 many 13 TRBV29-1 - CSVEYGSTDTQYF TGCAGCGTTGAGTACGGAAGCACAGATACGCAGTATTTT
TRBJ2-7 few 15 TRBV20-1 TRBD2 CSARGRLAAPYEQYF TGCAGTGCTAGAGGAAGGCTAGCGGCCCCCTACGAGCAGTACTTC
TRBJ2-5 many 17 TRBV4-2 TRBD2 CASSHERTSGRVETQYF TGTGCCAGCAGCCATGAAAGGACTAGCGGGAGGGTTGAGACCCAGTACTTC